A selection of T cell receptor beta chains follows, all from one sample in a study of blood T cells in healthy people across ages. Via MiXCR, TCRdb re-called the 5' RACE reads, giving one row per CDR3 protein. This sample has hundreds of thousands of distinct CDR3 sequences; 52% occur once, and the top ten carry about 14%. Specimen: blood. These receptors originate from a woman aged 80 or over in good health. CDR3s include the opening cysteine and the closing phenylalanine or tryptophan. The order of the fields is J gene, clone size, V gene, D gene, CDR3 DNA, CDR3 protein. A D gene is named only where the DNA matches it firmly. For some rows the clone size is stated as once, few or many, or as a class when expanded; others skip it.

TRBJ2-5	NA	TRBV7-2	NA	TGTGCCAGCAGCTTAAGTGGGGGGAGTTTTGAGACCCAGTACTTC	CASSLSGGSFETQYF
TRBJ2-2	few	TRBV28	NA	TGTGCCAGCAGTCCTCCAGCGAACACCGGGGAGCTGTTTTTT	CASSPPANTGELFF
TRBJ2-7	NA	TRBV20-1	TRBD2	TGCAGTGCTAGTCCCGGGACTAGCGGGAGGGCCTGCGAGCAGTACTTC	CSASPGTSGRACEQYF
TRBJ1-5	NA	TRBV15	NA	TGTGCCACCAGCAGAAGAGTGGCAGAGACCCATCAGCCCCAGCATTTT	CATSRRVAETHQPQHF
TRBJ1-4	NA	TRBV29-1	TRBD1	TGCAGCGTCGCTACAGGGGAAAGGTGGGAAAAACTGTTTTTT	CSVATGERWEKLFF
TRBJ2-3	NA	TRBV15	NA	TGTGCCACCAGCAGACAGGACAGAGTCACAGATACGCAGTATTTT	CATSRQDRVTDTQYF
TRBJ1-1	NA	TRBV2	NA	TGTGCCAGCAGTGAATGGGTGAATAGTATTGAAGCTTTCTTT	CASSEWVNSIEAFF
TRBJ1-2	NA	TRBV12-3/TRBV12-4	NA	TGTGCCAGCAGTTTGCGGTATGGCTACACCTTC	CASSLRYGYTF
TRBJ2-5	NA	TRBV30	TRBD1	TGTGCCTGGAGGACAGGGGGGGAGACCCAGTACTTC	CAWRTGGETQYF
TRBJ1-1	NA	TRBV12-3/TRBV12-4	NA	TGTGCCAGCAGGATAGGGGGGGCCCCTGAAGCTTTCTTT	CASRIGGAPEAFF
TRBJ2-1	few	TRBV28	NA	TGTGCCAGCAGTCCAGGGACTGCCTGGGGTGAGCAGTTCTTC	CASSPGTAWGEQFF
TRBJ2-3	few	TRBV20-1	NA	TGCAGTGCTGTCGGGACGGAAGACACAGATACGCAGTATTTT	CSAVGTEDTDTQYF
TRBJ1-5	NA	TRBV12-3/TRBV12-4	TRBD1	TGTGCCAGCAGTCCCACAGGGGGACGTAGCAATCAGCCCCAGCATTTT	CASSPTGGRSNQPQHF
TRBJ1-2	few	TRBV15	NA	TGTGCCACCAGCACGGGCGGAAACTATGGCTACACCTTC	CATSTGGNYGYTF
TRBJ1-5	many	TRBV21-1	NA	TGTGCCAGCAGCAAGTCGTGGATGGGGTTGGATTATAGCAATCAGCCCCAGCATTTT	CASSKSWMGLDYSNQPQHF
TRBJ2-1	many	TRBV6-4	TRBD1	TGTGCCAGCAGCAAGGACAGGGCAATGGAGGAGCAGTTCTTC	CASSKDRAMEEQFF
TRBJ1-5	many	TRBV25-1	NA	TGTGCCAGCAGTGAATCGGGGACCACAAATCAGCCCCAGCATTTT	CASSESGTTNQPQHF
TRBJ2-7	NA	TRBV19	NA	TGTGCCAGTAGCCCACGAGGGGTCTCCTACGAGCAGTACTTC	CASSPRGVSYEQYF
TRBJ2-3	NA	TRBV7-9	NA	TGTGCCAGCAGCCGGGGCTTTCCCACAGATACGCAGTATTTT	CASSRGFPTDTQYF
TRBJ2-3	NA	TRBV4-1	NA	TGCGCCAGCAGCCAAGATAAGGTCGGAGTAACAGATACGCAGTATTTT	CASSQDKVGVTDTQYF
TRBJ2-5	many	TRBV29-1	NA	TGCAGCGTTGCTACTGCTGGGACCCAGTACTTC	CSVATAGTQYF
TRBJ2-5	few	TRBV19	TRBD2	TGTGCCAGTAGTACAGGACTAGATCAGCGAGAGCAGTACTTC	CASSTGLDQREQYF
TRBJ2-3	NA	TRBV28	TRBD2	TGTGCCAGCAGTTTAGGGGCGGGGGGGCAGGATACGCAGTATTTT	CASSLGAGGQDTQYF
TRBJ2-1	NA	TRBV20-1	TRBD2	TGCAGTGCTACTAGCGGGGTCTACAATGAGCAGTTCTTC	CSATSGVYNEQFF
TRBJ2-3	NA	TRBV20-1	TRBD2	TGCAGCCTAAAACGATCGGGAGGCATAGATACGCAGTATTTT	CSLKRSGGIDTQYF